These 21 T cell receptor beta chains were sequenced from one sample in a study of blood T cell repertoires in COVID-19. Sequencing was performed with immunoSEQ multiplex PCR; in TCRdb, only in-frame clones are kept and a portion is missing. The profile shows 120,000 or so clones, about 91% of them singletons. Source material: peripheral blood. The receptors derive from a woman aged 45-59 years with active or convalescent COVID-19.

V is TRBV29-1 and J is TRBJ2-5, with 7 positions matching TRBD2. Germline CDR1 SQVTM, CDR2 ANQGSEA. The CDR3 sequence is 13 residues long. V dropped 6 bases and J dropped 2; count of bases not matched to a gene: 6. For the CDR3, the DNA is TGCAGCGTGAGGCGGGGAGGGCAAGAGACCCAGTACTTC. This encodes CSVRRGGQETQYF.

The sample holds a few counts of this clone. The rearrangement links TRBV27 to TRBJ2-1, with 7 bases identical to TRBD2. CDR1 MNHEY and CDR2 SMNVEV come from the germline V gene (reference sequence). CDR3 length equals 13 residues. Trimming removed 6 bases from V and 8 bases from J; junction bases left unmatched: 7. The DNA for the CDR3 is TGTGCCAGCAGAAGCGGGATAGGCGATGAGCAGTTCTTC. It is translated as CASRSGIGDEQFF.

About this clone itself: Other DNA sequences in the sample encode the same CDR3. This chain uses TRBV5-1 with TRBJ1-1; 10 bases map to TRBD1. Germline-derived CDR1 and CDR2 are SGHRS and YFSETQ. V lost 3 bases, J lost 2 bases, and 4 bases stayed unmatched. The CDR3 runs 15 residues. The CDR3 loop reads CASSSGTGVNTEAFF. As DNA, the CDR3 is TGCGCCAGCAGCTCGGGGACAGGGGTCAACACTGAAGCTTTCTTT.

Worth noting for this clone: The germline gene is not matched at one end of the junction; a read error may be the cause. The rearrangement uses TRBV30 and TRBJ1-4; 9 positions match TRBD1. The CDR3 is 15 residues long. The germline V gene has CDR1 GTSNPN and CDR2 SVGIG (reference sequence). The CDR3 loop reads CTWSQVTGGSEKLFF. As DNA, the CDR3 is TGTACCTGGAGTCAAGTTACAGGGGGCAGTGAAAAACTGTTTTTT.

The J gene is TRBJ1-4, the V gene TRBV12-3 or TRBV12-4, with D perhaps TRBD1 (6 bases). Trimming left V 5 bases short and J 12 bases short, with 13 bases between. CDR3 length equals 12 residues. The DNA for the CDR3 is TGTGCCAGCAGTCCGGGGGGGCACGAACTGTTTTTT. Translating it yields CASSPGGHELFF.

The rearrangement joins TRBV5-1 to TRBJ1-3; weak D call: TRBD1 (5 bases). The V end was cut by 4 bases, the J end by 1 base, with 15 bases between. This CDR3 has 16 residues. Germline V gene lookup returns CDR1 SGHRS and CDR2 YFSETQ. CDR3 region: CASSPDGGLSGNTIYF. Written as DNA, the CDR3 is TGCGCCAGCAGCCCAGACGGGGGTTTATCTGGAAACACCATATATTTT.

This chain links TRBV9 with TRBJ2-3; D unclear. Trimming stripped 1 base from V and 11 bases from J, with 11 bases between. The CDR3 sequence is 12 residues long. Germline V gives CDR1 SGDLS, CDR2 YYNGEE. CDR3 bases: TGTGCCAGCAGCGTAAACTTCGACATGCAGTATTTT. Protein product: CASSVNFDMQYF.

The rearrangement uses TRBV29-1 and TRBJ2-1; perhaps TRBD1 as D (6 bases). V was shortened by 6 bases and J by 2 bases, with 11 bases between the two germline ends. The germline gives CDR1 SQVTM, CDR2 ANQGSEA. This CDR3 region has 13 residues. CDR3 nucleotides: TGCAGCGTCTCGGGACAAACCTACAATGAGCAGTTCTTC. Amino acid sequence: CSVSGQTYNEQFF.

V usage is TRBV7-2 and J usage is TRBJ2-1; 9 bases are a match to TRBD2. The V gene's germline CDR1 is SGHTA and CDR2 FQGNSA. CDR3 length: 12 amino acids. Trimming took 6 bases from V and 16 from J; bases not matched to a gene: 10. The CDR3 loop reads CASRLAGLASFF. The CDR3, as DNA: TGTGCCAGCAGACTAGCGGGTCTAGCTAGTTTCTTC. Full variable domain (remainder filled in from reference TRBV7-2 and TRBJ2-1): GAGVSQSPSNKVTEKGKDVELRCDPISGHTALYWYRQSLGQGLEFLIYFQGNSAPDKSGLPSDRFSAERTGGSVSTLTIQRTQQEDSAVYLCASRLAGLASFFGPGTRLTVL.

This chain connects TRBV19 to TRBJ2-6; TRBD1 matches 8 bases. V was pared by 5 bases and J by 0 bases, with 9 bases of the junction left unmatched. Germline lookup yields CDR1 LNHDA and CDR2 SQIVND (reference sequence). The CDR3 sequence is 18 residues long. DNA of the CDR3: TGTGCCAGTAGTGCAACCGGGACAGGTAGCTCTGGGGCCAACGTCCTGACTTTC. The encoded protein is CASSATGTGSSGANVLTF. Based on the CDR3 plus reference TRBV19 and TRBJ2-6, the full variable domain is DGGITQSPKYLFRKEGQNVTLSCEQNLNHDAMYWYRQDPGQGLRLIYYSQIVNDFQKGDIAEGYSVSREKKESFPLTVTSAQKNPTAFYLCASSATGTGSSGANVLTFGAGSRLTVL.

The chain employs TRBV2 and TRBJ2-3; the match to TRBD1 covers 8 bases. There are 14 residues in the CDR3. Germline V lookup: CDR1 SNHLY, CDR2 FYNNEI. V gave up 6 bases and J gave up 6 bases; unmatched junction bases: 8. For the CDR3, the DNA is TGTGCCAGCAGCAGGGGGCGCAATTTGGATACGCAGTATTTT. The encoded protein is CASSRGRNLDTQYF.

In nucleotides, the CDR3 is TGTGCCAGCAGCTTGTCAGCTAGCGGGGGCACAGATACGCAGTATTTT. This translates into CASSLSASGGTDTQYF. J is TRBJ2-3 and V is TRBV5-6, with TRBD2 matching over 9 bases. Trimming removed 1 base from V and 1 base from J; junction bases left unmatched: 4. CDR1 SGHDT and CDR2 YYEEEE come from the germline V gene. The CDR3 consists of 16 residues.

This clone was detected once. For the CDR3, the DNA is TGTGCCAGCAGTTCTCGGACAGGAAAGTTTTCACCCCTCCACTTT. It encodes CASSSRTGKFSPLHF. This chain connects TRBV27 to TRBJ1-6; 7 nucleotides align to TRBD1. This CDR3 is built from 15 residues. Germline V CDR1 and CDR2: MNHEY, SMNVEV (reference sequence). Trimming took 4 bases from V and 9 from J; bases not matched to a gene: 9.

This chain uses TRBV19 with TRBJ1-3; weak D call: TRBD1 (5 bases). V was cut by 5 bases and J by 0 bases, with 11 bases left in between. Germline-derived CDR1 and CDR2 are LNHDA and SQIVND (reference sequence). This CDR3 spans 15 amino acids. The CDR3 bases are TGTGCCAGTAGTGACAGATCACTCTCTGGAAACACCATATATTTT. Protein product: CASSDRSLSGNTIYF.

The chain carries TRBV6-5 and TRBJ2-1; weak D call: TRBD1 (6 bases). This CDR3 contains 14 residues. V dropped 6 bases and J dropped 3 bases, with 12 bases sitting between them. Germline CDR1 reads MNHEY; CDR2 reads SVGAGI. The CDR3 DNA sequence: TGTGCCAGCAGATCGACAGGAAACTACAATGAGCAGTTCTTC. Translating gives CASRSTGNYNEQFF.

The rearrangement joins TRBV30 to TRBJ2-5, with D possibly being TRBD2 (6 bases). Germline V lookup: CDR1 GTSNPN, CDR2 SVGIG (reference sequence). Trimming shortened V by 2 bases and J by 5 bases, and 6 bases separated the two germline ends. The CDR3 has 11 amino acids. The CDR3 nucleotides read TGTGCCTGGAGTCGGGGGGAGACCCAGTACTTC. It translates to CAWSRGETQYF.

This chain uses TRBV28 with TRBJ2-5; D not certain. V lost 2 bases, J lost 4 bases, and 5 bases lay in between. CDR1 is MDHEN and CDR2 is SYDVKM in the germline V gene. CDR3 size: 12 residues. The CDR3 is CASSLVRETQYF. The CDR3 coding sequence is TGTGCCAGCAGTTTAGTTAGAGAGACCCAGTACTTC.

The gene calls are TRBV19 and TRBJ2-5, with 9 positions matching TRBD2. With 1 base clipped from V and 2 bases from J, the junction kept 8 bases outside the gene matches. The CDR3 runs 17 residues. Germline V CDR1 and CDR2: LNHDA, SQIVND (reference sequence). CDR3 DNA: TGTGCCAGTAGTATAGCCAGGACTAGCGCAGGTCAAGAGACCCAGTACTTC. Residues: CASSIARTSAGQETQYF. The entire variable domain, with the rest obtained from reference TRBV19 and TRBJ2-5, is as follows: DGGITQSPKYLFRKEGQNVTLSCEQNLNHDAMYWYRQDPGQGLRLIYYSQIVNDFQKGDIAEGYSVSREKKESFPLTVTSAQKNPTAFYLCASSIARTSAGQETQYFGPGTRLLVL.

V usage is TRBV6-6 and J usage is TRBJ2-1, with 9 bases that match TRBD2. In germline, CDR1 is MNHNY, CDR2 SVGAGI (reference sequence). V trimming: 10 bases; J trimming: 10 bases; junction bases outside the gene matches: 11. This CDR3 is 13 amino acids long. The CDR3 DNA is TGTGCCACCCTAGCGGGACGAACAATGGAGCAGTTCTTC. This sequence encodes CATLAGRTMEQFF.

The rearrangement links TRBV4-2 to TRBJ2-3; possible D gene TRBD1, 6 bases. The V end lost 0 bases, the J end lost 3 bases, and 10 bases lay between the germline ends. CDR1 and CDR2 from the germline V gene are LGHNA and YNFKEQ. This CDR3 comprises 15 residues. In DNA form, the CDR3 reads TGTGCCAGCAGCCAAGAAGGACAGTCTACAGATACGCAGTATTTT. Translation: CASSQEGQSTDTQYF.

This clone was seen only a few times. V gene TRBV7-3 combines with J gene TRBJ1-6, with 11 bases lining up with TRBD1. The CDR3 loop spans 14 amino acids. Germline assignment: CDR1 SGHTA and CDR2 FQGTGA. The junction had 6 bases not matched to a gene; V was cut back by 4 bases and J by 13 bases. CDR3 protein: CASSSGTGGAPLHF. CDR3 in DNA: TGTGCCAGCAGCTCTGGGACAGGGGGTGCCCCCCTCCACTTT.